The sequence of this T cell receptor beta chain was determined in a study of cytomegalovirus exposure and HLA in healthy donors. This clone showed up just a few times. The target antigen is unknown. The V gene's germline CDR1 is LGHNA and CDR2 YNFKEQ. Trimming shortened V by 1 base and J by 1 base, and 4 bases separated the two germline ends. The CDR3 is 13 amino acids. General observations from the study: A later analysis by the authors found several of the most significant clusters apparently linked to common viral pathogens.

PCR primers comprised 60 Vbeta and 13 Jbeta primers. Sequencing was performed with immunoSEQ multiplex PCR; in TCRdb, only in-frame clones are kept and a portion is missing. Here the sample spans 70,000 to 80,000 clones, more than 75% being singletons. The sample taken for sequencing was PBMCs. The genes are TRBV4-2 and TRBJ1-1; D not certain. This TCR came from a man younger than 35 in good health and CMV-seronegative. The CDR3 region has the DNA TGTGCCAGCAGCCAAGTCGGGAACACTGAAGCTTTCTTT. It codes for CASSQVGNTEAFF.